This entry lists 13 T cell receptor beta chains sequenced from one sample in a study of shared clonotypes between healthy human individuals. Cells designated naive CD8 were CD45RO-negative and were positively selected for CCR7, with terminally differentiated effector memory CD45RA+ cells excluded. Clones were read by immunoSEQ multiplex PCR, and TCRdb kept only the in-frame ones, dropping some. The top ten clones hold approximately 1.7% of a sample with about 2.1 million clones, 85% to 95% of them seen once. The sequenced material came from naive CD8+ T cells from PBMCs. The receptors originated from a man aged 18-30 years in good health. Some clones in this sample may be carry-over from other donors' samples.

This chain uses TRBV4-3 with TRBJ2-7, with a tentative D call TRBD1 (6 bases). Germline V gene sequence: CDR1 LGHNA, CDR2 YSLEER. CDR3 length: 14 amino acids. V was trimmed by 0 bases and J by 5 bases, leaving 11 bases between them. The CDR3 nucleotides are TGCGCCAGCAGCCAAGAGGTCAGGGGCCACGAGCAGTACTTC. Its translation: CASSQEVRGHEQYF.

The CDR3 DNA reads as TGTGCCACCAGCCCGCCCTTTTTGGGGGACGACACCGGGGAGCTGTTTTTT. Encoded protein: CATSPPFLGDDTGELFF. The rearrangement links TRBV15 to TRBJ2-2; D could derive from TRBD1 or TRBD2 (5 bases each). Germline CDR1 reads LNHNV; CDR2 reads YYDKDF (reference sequence). With 5 bases removed from V and 3 bases from J, the gap between germline ends came to 19 bases. The CDR3 runs to 17 residues.

This rearrangement joins TRBV11-2 to TRBJ1-1; tentative D call: TRBD1 (6 bases). CDR1 and CDR2 (germline): SGHAT, FQNNGV. V was trimmed by 3 bases and J by 6 bases, leaving 14 bases between them. The CDR3 covers 14 residues. In nucleotides, the CDR3 is TGTGCCAGCAGCTTTGGAGGGGGGAGGGCTGAAGCTTTCTTT. Protein: CASSFGGGRAEAFF.

The chain joins TRBV11-2 to TRBJ1-1, with D unclear. V lost 5 bases and J 11 bases, leaving 15 bases between the germline ends. Germline CDR1 reads SGHAT; CDR2 reads FQNNGV. The length of the CDR3 is 12 residues. CDR3 sequence reads: CASSAFGGWAFF. The CDR3 nucleotides are TGTGCCAGCAGCGCATTCGGAGGGTGGGCTTTCTTT.

The chain joins TRBV5-6 to TRBJ1-3; D not certain. Germline CDR1 SGHDT, CDR2 YYEEEE. The CDR3 extends over 13 amino acids. V lost 7 bases and J 1 base, leaving 9 bases between the germline ends. This CDR3 is CASAVGSGNTIYF. The CDR3 bases are TGTGCCAGCGCCGTTGGATCTGGAAACACCATATATTTT.

The chain couples TRBV2 to TRBJ2-7; D possibly corresponds to TRBD1 (5 bases). Trimming removed 2 bases from V and 7 bases from J, with 12 bases in between. The CDR3 spans 13 residues. Looked up from germline, CDR1 is SNHLY and CDR2 is FYNNEI. The CDR3 region is CASSETAQEEQYF. CDR3 in DNA: TGTGCCAGCAGTGAAACTGCACAGGAGGAGCAGTACTTC.

The J gene is TRBJ2-7, the V gene TRBV7-9, with D possibly called TRBD1 or TRBD2 (5 bases each). Trimming removed 10 bases from V and 2 bases from J, with 15 bases in between. The CDR3 is made up of 13 amino acids. Germline CDR1 reads SEHNR; CDR2 reads FQNEAQ (reference sequence). In DNA form, the CDR3 reads TGTGCCATTGGGGACGGCCTTACCTACGAGCAGTACTTC. Amino acids: CAIGDGLTYEQYF.

V is TRBV29-1 and J is TRBJ2-1; TRBD1 or TRBD2 may be the D gene (5 bases each). Germline assignment: CDR1 SQVTM and CDR2 ANQGSEA. This CDR3 region has 15 residues. V lost 3 bases, J lost 3 bases, and 15 bases lay in between. CDR3 sequence reads: CSVEGMVGGYNEQFF. CDR3 nucleotides: TGCAGCGTTGAGGGCATGGTTGGGGGCTACAATGAGCAGTTCTTC.

This rearrangement joins TRBV6-1 to TRBJ2-3; TRBD2 matches at 8 bases. J gave up 8 bases and V 5 bases, and 12 bases lay outside the gene matches. Germline V CDR1 and CDR2: MNHNS, SASEGT. The CDR3 has 15 residues. CDR3 sequence: CASSPSPGGVSTQYF. The CDR3 nucleotides read TGTGCCAGCAGTCCCTCCCCCGGGGGGGTTAGTACGCAGTATTTT.

The gene calls are TRBV29-1 and TRBJ2-4, with TRBD1 matching 8 bases. CDR1 is SQVTM, CDR2 ANQGSEA, per germline. This CDR3 is built from 12 residues. J gave up 12 bases and V 6 bases, and 10 bases lay outside the gene matches. The CDR3 loop is CSVRGQGADQYF. Here the CDR3 DNA reads TGCAGCGTCCGAGGGCAGGGGGCAGATCAGTACTTC.

A few counts support this clone. This sequence joins TRBV25-1 and TRBJ1-2; the D gene is possibly TRBD1 (5 bases). Germline CDR1 and CDR2: MGHDK and SYGVNS. The CDR3 covers 14 residues. Trimming took off 7 bases at V and 2 bases at J, with 14 bases between the two ends. The CDR3 bases are TGTGCCAGCACAAATGCGGGGGGAAACTATGGCTACACCTTC. Amino acid sequence: CASTNAGGNYGYTF.

This rearrangement joins TRBV7-9 to TRBJ2-3; maybe TRBD2 (6 bases). Trimming pared 3 bases from V and 2 bases from J, leaving 18 bases between. The length of the CDR3 is 17 residues. Germline CDR1 is SEHNR and CDR2 is FQNEAQ (reference sequence). The DNA for the CDR3 is TGTGCCAGCAGCTTCTTGGGTCAGGCGGGGTTCACAGATACGCAGTATTTT. It translates to CASSFLGQAGFTDTQYF.

The chain joins TRBV27 to TRBJ2-7, with D perhaps TRBD2 (5 bases). This CDR3 has 13 amino acids. V lost 2 bases, J lost 3 bases, and 8 bases lay in between. Germline CDR1 MNHEY, CDR2 SMNVEV (reference sequence). The CDR3 here is CASSLRGIYEQYF. The CDR3 DNA sequence: TGTGCCAGCAGTTTACGGGGAATCTACGAGCAGTACTTC.